One sample yielded the 14 T cell receptor beta chains listed below, sequenced in a study of cytomegalovirus exposure and HLA in healthy donors. The PCR was carried out with 60 Vbeta primers and 13 Jbeta primers. TCRdb keeps only in-frame clones here, not all; method: immunoSEQ multiplex PCR. The sample lists tens of thousands of clones, 69% occurring once. Sequencing was performed on PBMCs. The receptors were gathered from a man aged 50-59 years in good health and CMV-seronegative.

The count of this clone is one. V gene TRBV5-1 combines with J gene TRBJ2-3; 9 bases fit TRBD2. This CDR3 region has 15 residues. Germline lookup yields CDR1 SGHRS and CDR2 YFSETQ. V was clipped by 2 bases and J by 5 bases; unmatched bases: 6. CDR3 in DNA: TGCGCCAGCAGCTTAGGACTGACTAGCGGAGATACGCAGTATTTT. Translated, it gives CASSLGLTSGDTQYF. The full variable domain, rest sourced from reference TRBV5-1 and TRBJ2-3, is KAGVTQTPRYLIKTRGQQVTLSCSPISGHRSVSWYQQTPGQGLQFLFEYFSETQRNKGNFPGRFSGRQFSNSRSEMNVSTLELGDSALYLCASSLGLTSGDTQYFGPGTRLTVL.

The J gene is TRBJ2-5, the V gene TRBV6-1; 8 nucleotides line up with TRBD1. From germline, CDR1 is MNHNS and CDR2 SASEGT. The CDR3 has 14 amino acids. With 4 bases clipped from V and 5 bases from J, the junction kept 6 bases outside the gene matches. The CDR3 DNA reads as TGTGCCAGCAGTGCCAGGGGGCTTGGGGAGACCCAGTACTTC. The encoded protein is CASSARGLGETQYF.

The chain employs TRBV28 and TRBJ1-5; the match to TRBD1 covers 7 bases. Germline V lookup: CDR1 MDHEN, CDR2 SYDVKM. J was trimmed by 6 bases and V by 7 bases; bases with no gene match: 9. This CDR3 region has 14 residues. CDR3 amino acids: CASIQGDGFQPQHF. DNA for the CDR3: TGTGCCAGCATTCAGGGGGATGGCTTTCAGCCCCAGCATTTT. The full variable domain, with the rest looked up from reference TRBV28 and TRBJ1-5, is DVKVTQSSRYLVKRTGEKVFLECVQDMDHENMFWYRQDPGLGLRLIYFSYDVKMKEKGDIPEGYSVSREKKERFSLILESASTNQTSMYLCASIQGDGFQPQHFGDGTRLSIL.

The chain is built from TRBV7-2 and TRBJ1-5; D gene unclear. V was cut by 2 bases and J by 4 bases, with 3 bases left in between. The CDR3 has 12 residues. The germline gives CDR1 SGHTA, CDR2 FQGNSA. The CDR3, as DNA: TGTGCCAGCAGCTTACATAATCAGCCCCAGCATTTT. Translated: CASSLHNQPQHF.

This clone was detected a few times. Here the CDR3 reads CASSQGLARETQYF. Here the CDR3 DNA reads TGTGCCAGCAGCCAAGGACTAGCCCGGGAGACCCAGTACTTC. The genes are TRBV7-9 and TRBJ2-5; TRBD2 matches at 8 bases. The V gene's germline CDR1 is SEHNR and CDR2 FQNEAQ (reference sequence). The CDR3 runs to 14 residues. V lost 5 bases, J lost 5 bases, and 7 bases stayed unmatched.

The chain joins TRBV5-1 to TRBJ2-5, with 8 bases matching TRBD1. Germline V gene data show CDR1 as SGHRS and CDR2 as YFSETQ. The CDR3 runs 15 residues. After removal of 1 base from V and 4 bases from J, the junction contained 6 bases not matched to a gene. The CDR3 sequence is CASSLLGQGLETQYF. CDR3 coding DNA: TGCGCCAGCAGCTTGCTTGGACAGGGATTAGAGACCCAGTACTTC.

The V call is TRBV28, the J call TRBJ1-2; 11 positions match TRBD1. Unmatched junction bases numbered 11, after V lost 6 bases and J lost 8 bases. Germline CDR1 reads MDHEN; CDR2 reads SYDVKM. The CDR3 covers 15 residues. The CDR3 here is CASRQSGQGASGYTF. CDR3 bases: TGTGCCAGCAGACAATCCGGACAGGGGGCGAGCGGCTACACCTTC.

The chain links TRBV7-2 to TRBJ2-7; D is unresolved. The CDR3 length is 13 residues. Trimming took 1 base from V and 7 from J, leaving 11 bases between them. Looked up from germline, CDR1 is SGHTA and CDR2 is FQGNSA. CDR3: CASSLVRSGEQYV. The CDR3 DNA sequence: TGTGCCAGCAGCTTAGTGAGGAGTGGAGAGCAGTACGTC.

The chain couples TRBV5-5 to TRBJ1-2; D remains unclear. Trimming cost V 2 bases and J 2 bases, with 4 bases left between them. This CDR3 has 12 amino acids. In germline, CDR1 is SGHKS, CDR2 YYEKEE (reference sequence). This CDR3 is CASSFGNYGYTF. The CDR3 bases are TGTGCCAGCAGCTTCGGGAACTATGGCTACACCTTC.

This chain uses TRBV6-1 with TRBJ1-2; 9 bases fit TRBD1. CDR3 length: 12 residues. The V and J ends lost 10 bases and 4 bases, in that order; junction bases with no gene match: 4. From germline, CDR1 is MNHNS and CDR2 SASEGT. CDR3 sequence: CATRDRVYGYTF. Here the CDR3 DNA reads TGTGCCACCAGGGACAGGGTCTATGGCTACACCTTC.

The chain couples TRBV5-4 to TRBJ1-1; D is unclear. The length of the CDR3 is 14 residues. Trimming cost V 0 bases and J 2 bases, with 8 bases left between them. From germline, CDR1 is SGHNT and CDR2 YYREEE (reference sequence). The CDR3 reads CASSLDYSNTEAFF. The CDR3 coding sequence is TGTGCCAGCAGCTTGGATTACTCTAACACTGAAGCTTTCTTT.

CDR3 bases: TGTGCCAGCAGTGGAGACAGGCTGGAGACCCAGTACTTC. It yields the protein CASSGDRLETQYF. This chain connects TRBV2 to TRBJ2-5; D might be TRBD1 (6 bases). This CDR3 has 13 residues. CDR1 is SNHLY, CDR2 FYNNEI, per germline. Trimming removed 4 bases at V and 5 bases at J, with 11 bases between.

This clone was observed a handful of times. The CDR3 DNA follows: TGCGCCAGCAGCCAGTGGACTGATAGCAATCAGCCCCAGCATTTT. It is translated as CASSQWTDSNQPQHF. The chain recombines TRBV4-3 with TRBJ1-5, with unresolved D. The CDR3 has 15 residues. Per the germline V gene, CDR1 is LGHNA and CDR2 is YSLEER. Trimming left V 3 bases short and J 0 bases short, with 9 bases between.

The genes are TRBV19 and TRBJ2-3, with D possibly TRBD2 on 6 matching bases. This CDR3 spans 14 amino acids. V dropped 0 bases and J dropped 3 bases, with 7 bases sitting between them. CDR1 LNHDA and CDR2 SQIVND come from the germline V gene (reference sequence). The CDR3 region is CASSIDRGTDTQYF. The DNA for the CDR3 is TGTGCCAGTAGTATAGATCGGGGGACAGATACGCAGTATTTT.